This T cell receptor beta chain appears in the sequencing data of a study of OX40 agonist ivuxolimab in advanced cancers. TCRdb keeps only in-frame clones here, not all; method: immunoSEQ multiplex PCR. The data contain 60,000 to 75,000 clones, around 90% of them singletons. Regarding the study as a whole: Antigen specificity was not determined for the expanded peripheral T cells. Some nonresponders likewise displayed low normalized T-cell clonal expansion.

Of note for this clone: Its matching antigen is unknown.

The timepoints at which blood was sampled were baseline, cycle 4 day 1, and cycle 7 day 1. This TCR was sampled from an adult with an advanced solid tumor such as melanoma, head and neck, liver or kidney cancer. The source material was CD4+ or CD8+ T cells sorted from blood, sampled in a trial of the OX40 agonist ivuxolimab.

CDR3 in DNA: TGTGCCAGCAGCAGTTCAGATACGCAGTATTTT. Amino acid sequence: CASSSSDTQYF. V gene TRBV14 combines with J gene TRBJ2-3; D unresolved. V shed 5 bases and J shed 4 bases, with 4 bases lying between them. The CDR3 has 11 residues. CDR1 and CDR2 (germline): SGHDN, FVKESK.